The 26 T cell receptor beta chains in this list originate from one sample, sequenced in a study of blood T cell repertoires in COVID-19. Assay: immunoSEQ multiplex PCR; the TCRdb copy retains only in-frame clones and omits some. The sample gives roughly 120,000 clones, approximately 80% of which show up once; about 15% is in the top ten. Specimen: peripheral blood. The receptor source for this set is a woman aged 55-69 years with acute or convalescent COVID-19.

The chain joins TRBV27 to TRBJ2-1, with D uncertain. The length of the CDR3 is 17 residues. Trimming took off 8 bases at V and 9 bases at J, with 29 bases between the two ends. Germline CDR1 MNHEY, CDR2 SMNVEV (reference sequence). The CDR3 loop is CASSAADTGSAYGEQFF. The CDR3 DNA reads TGTGCCAGCTCTGCAGCCGATACCGGGTCGGCTTACGGTGAGCAGTTCTTC.

V gene TRBV6-6 combines with J gene TRBJ2-3; TRBD2 might be the D (6 bases). V lost 5 bases and J 13 bases, leaving 13 bases between the germline ends. Germline CDR1 is MNHNY and CDR2 is SVGAGI (reference sequence). There are 11 residues in the CDR3. CDR3 protein: CASSIGGDEYF. The CDR3 DNA follows: TGTGCCAGCAGTATCGGCGGGGACGAGTATTTT.

CDR3 in DNA: TGTGCCAGCAGTTACTCCGGACAGGGGACGTTTACGCAGTATTTT. It translates to CASSYSGQGTFTQYF. This chain links TRBV6-5 with TRBJ2-3, with TRBD1 identical over 9 bases. CDR3 size: 15 residues. With 0 bases clipped from V and 8 bases from J, the junction kept 6 bases outside the gene matches. The germline gives CDR1 MNHEY, CDR2 SVGAGI.

The chain joins TRBV11-3 to TRBJ1-1, with D hard to call. The CDR3 contains 12 residues. CDR1 and CDR2 from the germline V gene are SGHNT and YENEEA. V shed 4 bases and J shed 4 bases, with 7 bases lying between them. CDR3 sequence: CASSSKSTEAFF. DNA for the CDR3: TGTGCCAGCAGCTCCAAGAGCACTGAAGCTTTCTTT.

The rearrangement uses TRBV15 and TRBJ1-6; no firm D call. There are 12 residues in the CDR3. Germline values: CDR1 LNHNV, CDR2 YYDKDF (reference sequence). V lost 6 bases and J lost 6, with 6 bases in between. CDR3: CATRAGNSPLHF. The DNA for the CDR3 is TGTGCCACCAGAGCGGGTAATTCACCCCTCCACTTT.

The V and J genes are TRBV7-9 and TRBJ2-7; 7 nucleotides agree with TRBD1. The V segment lost 5 bases and the J segment 0 bases; nucleotides outside the gene matches: 7. There are 15 residues in the CDR3. Germline-derived CDR1 and CDR2 are SEHNR and FQNEAQ (reference sequence). CDR3 in DNA: TGTGCCAGCAGCCTCGGGACAGTTCGCTCCTACGAGCAGTACTTC. This translates into CASSLGTVRSYEQYF.

The chain links TRBV9 to TRBJ1-2, with D maybe TRBD1 (6 bases). The V gene lost 1 base and the J gene lost 4 bases, with 8 bases spanning the gap. The germline V gene encodes CDR1 SGDLS and CDR2 YYNGEE. This CDR3 has 13 amino acids. The CDR3 spells CASSVLQGYGYTF. CDR3 DNA: TGTGCCAGCAGCGTACTACAGGGCTATGGCTACACCTTC.

The CDR3 is CASSLWTGSSNTIYF. CDR3 coding DNA: TGTGCCAGCAGCTTGTGGACAGGGTCCTCAAACACCATATATTTT. The chain couples TRBV5-5 to TRBJ1-3, with 8 bases identical to TRBD1. Trimming cost V 1 base and J 6 bases; bases outside gene matches: 6. The CDR3 consists of 15 residues. Germline values: CDR1 SGHKS, CDR2 YYEKEE (reference sequence).

This sequence joins TRBV6-2 or TRBV6-3 and TRBJ1-1, with D possibly matching TRBD1 (5 bases). V was shortened by 4 bases and J by 1 base, with 16 bases between the two germline ends. The CDR3 runs 16 residues. CDR1 is MNHEY, CDR2 SVGEGT, per germline. As DNA, the CDR3 is TGTGCCAGCAGTTTTCCTCGACAGTCCAGGAACACTGAAGCTTTCTTT. This sequence encodes CASSFPRQSRNTEAFF.

This sequence joins TRBV18 and TRBJ2-1, with TRBD1 identical over 7 bases. This CDR3 spans 12 amino acids. V was pared by 0 bases and J by 11 bases, with 1 base of the junction left unmatched. Germline loops: CDR1 KGHSH, CDR2 LQKENI. The CDR3 region is CASSPPGQKQFF. Written as DNA, the CDR3 is TGTGCCAGCTCACCACCGGGACAGAAGCAGTTCTTC. Full variable domain (missing parts from reference TRBV18 and TRBJ2-1): NAGVMQNPRHLVRRRGQEARLRCSPMKGHSHVYWYRQLPEEGLKFMVYLQKENIIDESGMPKERFSAEFPKEGPSILRIQQVVRGDSAAYFCASSPPGQKQFFGPGTRLTVL.

V is TRBV28 and J is TRBJ2-7; 9 bases fit TRBD1. This CDR3 has 12 amino acids. Germline lookup yields CDR1 MDHEN and CDR2 SYDVKM. V trimming: 8 bases; J trimming: 4 bases; junction bases outside the gene matches: 3. CDR3 DNA: TGTGCCAGCCGGGACAGGGCGTACGAGCAGTACTTC. Translated: CASRDRAYEQYF.

This clone was picked up one time. This chain connects TRBV15 to TRBJ1-3; D gene unclear. The V end lost 1 base, the J end lost 0 bases, and 10 bases lay between the germline ends. Germline V gene sequence: CDR1 LNHNV, CDR2 YYDKDF (reference sequence). CDR3 size: 16 residues. The CDR3 DNA follows: TGTGCCACCAGCAGAGGCCCCCGGAGCTCTGGAAACACCATATATTTT. Translation gives CATSRGPRSSGNTIYF.

The chain recombines TRBV5-4 with TRBJ1-6, with TRBD1 matching 8 bases. V was clipped by 6 bases and J by 8 bases; unmatched bases: 10. Germline V lookup: CDR1 SGHNT, CDR2 YYREEE (reference sequence). The CDR3 length is 15 residues. The CDR3 DNA reads TGTGCCAGCACCCCTCAGGGGGCAAGGGATTCACCCCTCCACTTT. The encoded protein is CASTPQGARDSPLHF. The full variable domain, with the rest looked up from reference TRBV5-4 and TRBJ1-6, is ETGVTQSPTHLIKTRGQQVTLRCSSQSGHNTVSWYQQALGQGPQFIFQYYREEENGRGNFPPRFSGLQFPNYSSELNVNALELDDSALYLCASTPQGARDSPLHFGNGTRLTVT.

This chain connects TRBV7-2 to TRBJ1-3, with D perhaps TRBD1 (5 bases). Germline assignment: CDR1 SGHTA and CDR2 FQGNSA. Deletions cut 5 bases from V and 0 bases from J, with 14 bases between. This CDR3 comprises 16 residues. DNA of the CDR3: TGTGCCAGCAGCCAAATGACAGCCTCCTCTGGAAACACCATATATTTT. This gives the protein CASSQMTASSGNTIYF.

Within the sample, this clone is medium-sized. J is TRBJ1-2 and V is TRBV19; 10 bases align to TRBD1. Trimming at V came to 2 bases and at J to 0 bases, leaving 3 bases not matched to a gene. The CDR3 is made up of 16 amino acids. Germline lookup yields CDR1 LNHDA and CDR2 SQIVND (reference sequence). The CDR3 spells CASSIRGQGANYGYTF. CDR3 in DNA: TGTGCCAGTAGTATAAGAGGACAGGGGGCTAACTATGGCTACACCTTC.

This clone has a single count. This chain joins TRBV28 and TRBJ1-2; 8 bases line up with TRBD1. This CDR3 spans 16 amino acids. CDR1 is MDHEN and CDR2 is SYDVKM in the germline V gene. The junction had 14 bases not matched to a gene; V was cut back by 6 bases and J by 5 bases. CDR3: CASSSGGARDPYGYTF. The CDR3 region has the DNA TGTGCCAGCAGCTCAGGGGGCGCCCGGGACCCGTATGGCTACACCTTC.

The chain combines TRBV11-3 with TRBJ2-7, with D perhaps matching TRBD2 (6 bases). CDR3 length: 15 amino acids. Germline V CDR1 and CDR2: SGHNT, YENEEA. With 0 bases removed from V and 5 bases from J, the gap between germline ends came to 14 bases. Here the CDR3 DNA reads TGTGCCAGCAGCTTAGAGGCGGGGTCTGGCAACGAGCAGTACTTC. Encoded protein: CASSLEAGSGNEQYF.

V and J are TRBV7-2 and TRBJ2-7; 8 bases match TRBD2. The germline CDR1 and CDR2 sequences are SGHTA and FQGNSA. The CDR3 has 15 amino acids. J gave up 2 bases and V 2 bases, and 5 bases lay outside the gene matches. The chain's CDR3 is CASSLSTSGPYEQYF. The CDR3, as DNA: TGTGCCAGCAGCTTATCAACTAGCGGTCCCTACGAGCAGTACTTC.

The rearrangement uses TRBV10-1 and TRBJ2-1; 7 positions agree with TRBD2. The CDR3 contains 15 residues. V dropped 4 bases and J dropped 3; count of bases not matched to a gene: 6. Germline CDR1 is WNHNN and CDR2 is SYGVQD (reference sequence). DNA of the CDR3: TGCGCCAGCAGTGGCCTGGCGGGGGACTACAATGAGCAGTTCTTC. Protein: CASSGLAGDYNEQFF.

This chain connects TRBV7-2 to TRBJ2-7; TRBD2 agrees at 10 bases. The CDR3 sequence is 14 residues long. CDR1 is SGHTA and CDR2 is FQGNSA in the germline V gene. Germline trimming cut 5 bases from V and 5 bases from J; bases unmatched to any gene: 6. The CDR3 region is CASSPGLAVDEQYF. In nucleotides, the CDR3 is TGTGCCAGCAGCCCTGGACTAGCGGTCGACGAGCAGTACTTC.

The V and J genes are TRBV6-5 and TRBJ1-1; TRBD1 matches at 9 bases. V shed 0 bases, J shed 3 bases, and the junction held 5 bases outside the gene matches. The CDR3 totals 16 residues. Germline CDR1 and CDR2: MNHEY and SVGAGI. The CDR3 is CASSYSKQGADTEAFF. The CDR3 DNA follows: TGTGCCAGCAGTTACTCAAAACAGGGGGCGGACACTGAAGCTTTCTTT.

This sequence joins TRBV15 and TRBJ2-3, with D unclear. Trimming cost V 1 base and J 3 bases, with 8 bases left between them. Per the germline V gene, CDR1 is LNHNV and CDR2 is YYDKDF (reference sequence). The CDR3 sequence is 14 residues long. The CDR3 here is CATSRVSGTDTQYF. As DNA, the CDR3 is TGTGCCACCAGCAGAGTGTCGGGTACAGATACGCAGTATTTT.

The chain carries TRBV14 and TRBJ2-5; 8 bases align to TRBD2. The CDR3 covers 16 residues. Germline V gene sequence: CDR1 SGHDN, CDR2 FVKESK. V was pared by 1 base and J by 4 bases, with 8 bases of the junction left unmatched. CDR3 bases: TGTGCCAGCAGCCAAGCCGGGCTAGCGGGCGCAGAGACCCAGTACTTC. This translates into CASSQAGLAGAETQYF.

The chain joins TRBV5-1 to TRBJ2-5, with TRBD1 matching 7 bases. This CDR3 is built from 14 residues. CDR1 and CDR2 from the germline V gene are SGHRS and YFSETQ. V shed 3 bases and J 5 bases; nucleotides not matched to a gene: 7. The CDR3 is CASSSGQSIETQYF. CDR3 coding DNA: TGCGCCAGCAGCTCGGGACAGAGTATTGAGACCCAGTACTTC.

Here the CDR3 reads CASSLIAGGLETQYF. The CDR3 nucleotides read TGTGCCAGCAGCTTAATAGCGGGGGGGCTAGAGACCCAGTACTTC. The chain links TRBV7-3 to TRBJ2-5; 11 bases are shared with TRBD2. Germline CDR1 reads SGHTA; CDR2 reads FQGTGA. Trimming took 1 base from V and 4 from J; bases not matched to a gene: 2. The CDR3 length is 15 residues. The whole variable domain, filled in from reference TRBV7-3 and TRBJ2-5, reads GAGVSQTPSNKVTEKGKYVELRCDPISGHTALYWYRQSLGQGPEFLIYFQGTGAADDSGLPNDRFFAVRPEGSVSTLKIQRTERGDSAVYLCASSLIAGGLETQYFGPGTRLLVL.

The rearrangement links TRBV5-1 to TRBJ2-7, with D maybe TRBD1 (6 bases). CDR3 length: 13 amino acids. Deletions cut 0 bases from V and 6 bases from J, with 10 bases between. Germline V gene lookup returns CDR1 SGHRS and CDR2 YFSETQ. CDR3 in amino acids: CASSLAQGSEQYF. The CDR3 DNA reads TGCGCCAGCAGCTTGGCACAGGGTTCCGAGCAGTACTTC.